This T cell receptor (beta chain) was documented in a study of blood T cells in healthy people across ages. Study context: Capture by template switching was about one barcoded beta molecule per two T cells. Study observations and caveats: Long-lived donors carried more naive CD4+ cells and greater diversity than aged donors.

With 1 base removed from V and 4 bases from J, the gap between germline ends came to 7 bases. In germline, CDR1 is LNHNV, CDR2 YYDKDF (reference sequence). CDR3 length: 14 amino acids. The second PCR ran about 6 to 12 cycles with a sample-barcoded 5' primer and J-beta primers. TCRdb used MiXCR to reprocess the 5' RACE reads, holding one entry per CDR3 protein. Of 1.5 million to 2 million distinct CDR3 sequences listed, about 31% were seen once; the top ten hold about 11%. This clonotype was picked up many times. The antigen is not known. Healthy Russian Caucasian donors spanned ages about 6 to 100 years. Peripheral blood from each donor was collected in a volume of approximately 10 milliliters.

The sequencing sample was made of blood. The chain links TRBV15 to TRBJ1-4; D remains unclear. The receptor's source is a woman aged 30 to 39 in good health. Written as DNA, the CDR3 is TGTGCCACCAGCAGAGGCTCCCGTAATGAAAAACTGTTTTTT. Its translation is CATSRGSRNEKLFF. The full variable domain, completed using reference TRBV15 and TRBJ1-4, is DAMVIQNPRYQVTQFGKPVTLSCSQTLNHNVMYWYQQKSSQAPKLLFHYYDKDFNNEADTPDNFQSRRPNTSFCFLDIRSPGLGDTAMYLCATSRGSRNEKLFFGSGTQLSVL.